This T cell receptor (beta chain) was recovered during a study of blood T cell repertoires in COVID-19. About the research overall: Whether acute or convalescent, the COVID-19 samples came from the United States, Italy and Spain.

Study members were between about 18 and 89 years old and lived in approximately 25 US regions. Recovered status applied to Cohort 3 donors who had two consecutive negative PCRs. It also applied to those with clearance or with symptom resolution. In the original workflow: Nucleated cell number was recorded as an estimate derived from reference gene primer amplification. The protocol was immunoSEQ multiplex PCR, while the TCRdb copy is restricted to in-frame clones and leaves out a portion. V, J and clone size were drawn from that table, and D and trimming were deduced from the DNA. The profile covers 140,000 to 150,000 clones, with about 80% appearing a single time and over 5% taken by the ten largest. The source is a woman aged 50 to 60 who had recovered from COVID-19. The sequenced material came from PBMCs or T cells enriched from blood (not recorded which).

CDR3 in amino acids: CASSIGPWRDEDEKLFF. CDR3 nucleotides: TGTGCCAGTAGTATAGGACCTTGGAGGGATGAGGATGAAAAACTGTTTTTT. The V call is TRBV19, the J call TRBJ1-4; D remains ambiguous. Per germline, CDR1 LNHDA and CDR2 SQIVND (reference sequence). The CDR3 is made up of 17 amino acids. The V and J ends lost 1 base and 6 bases respectively, with 18 bases between them.